A single sample gave rise to the 23 T cell receptor beta chains below, sequenced in a study of OX40 agonist ivuxolimab in advanced cancers. Method: immunoSEQ multiplex PCR; TCRdb's copy keeps in-frame clones and lacks some. The sample consists of 25,000 to 30,000 clones, almost 85% of them appearing once. The starting material was CD4+ or CD8+ T cells sorted from blood, obtained in a trial of the OX40 agonist ivuxolimab. The source of these receptors is an adult with an advanced solid tumor such as melanoma, head and neck, liver or kidney cancer.

The V call is TRBV11-3, the J call TRBJ2-5, with D tentatively TRBD2 (6 bases). The length of the CDR3 is 14 residues. Trimming pared 4 bases from V and 5 bases from J, leaving 14 bases between. Germline V gene lookup returns CDR1 SGHNT and CDR2 YENEEA. CDR3 in amino acids: CASSSTGVEETQYF. The DNA of the CDR3 is TGTGCCAGCAGCTCAACGGGGGTCGAGGAGACCCAGTACTTC.

The rearrangement joins TRBV27 to TRBJ2-1; 11 nucleotides match TRBD2. Trimming removed 4 bases from V and 3 bases from J; junction bases left unmatched: 8. Germline values: CDR1 MNHEY, CDR2 SMNVEV (reference sequence). This CDR3 contains 17 residues. The CDR3 sequence: CASSWAGTSGYYNEQFF. The CDR3 DNA sequence: TGTGCCAGCAGTTGGGCCGGGACTAGCGGATACTACAATGAGCAGTTCTTC.

The chain couples TRBV27 to TRBJ2-6, with D hard to call. Trimming shortened V by 6 bases and J by 0 bases, and 9 bases separated the two germline ends. Looked up from germline, CDR1 is MNHEY and CDR2 is SMNVEV (reference sequence). This CDR3 comprises 15 residues. The CDR3 nucleotides are TGTGCCAGCAGCCCTTCTATCTCTGGGGCCAACGTCCTGACTTTC. It is translated as CASSPSISGANVLTF. Full variable domain (outside the CDR3, taken from reference TRBV27 and TRBJ2-6): EAQVTQNPRYLITVTGKKLTVTCSQNMNHEYMSWYRQDPGLGLRQIYYSMNVEVTDKGDVPEGYKVSRKEKRNFPLILESPSPNQTSLYFCASSPSISGANVLTFGAGSRLTVL.

This clone has a handful of counts. V usage is TRBV7-8 and J usage is TRBJ1-2; TRBD1 is a possible D gene (5 bases). V was clipped by 5 bases and J by 8 bases, with 18 bases between them. Per the germline V gene, CDR1 is SGHVS and CDR2 is FQNEAQ. The CDR3 spans 14 residues. This CDR3 is CASSGRVSPGGYTF. The CDR3 nucleotides read TGTGCCAGCAGCGGGAGAGTAAGCCCAGGGGGCTACACCTTC.

This clone appeared a few times. The chain carries TRBV27 and TRBJ1-1, with D possibly matching TRBD1 (5 bases). The CDR3 extends over 15 amino acids. The V gene's germline CDR1 is MNHEY and CDR2 SMNVEV (reference sequence). Trimming removed 5 bases from V and 3 bases from J, with 16 bases in between. CDR3 sequence: CASSPLRVTDTEAFF. The CDR3 DNA is TGTGCCAGCAGTCCACTCAGGGTTACCGACACTGAAGCTTTCTTT.

By sample share, this clone is large. V and J are TRBV4-2 and TRBJ1-2, with D possibly being TRBD1 (6 bases). This CDR3 contains 16 residues. V was cut by 0 bases and J by 4 bases, with 15 bases left in between. Per the germline V gene, CDR1 is LGHNA and CDR2 is YNFKEQ. The CDR3 DNA sequence: TGTGCCAGCAGCCAAGATGTCGGCAGGGGACCCTATGGCTACACCTTC. Translated, it gives CASSQDVGRGPYGYTF.

CDR3 in amino acids: CASSGERGDYEQYF. The CDR3 coding sequence is TGTGCCAGCAGTGGGGAGAGGGGGGACTACGAGCAGTACTTC. This sequence joins TRBV6-5 and TRBJ2-7, with D perhaps matching TRBD1 or TRBD2 (6 bases each). V was cut by 5 bases and J by 3 bases, with 14 bases left in between. The CDR3 totals 14 residues. CDR1 MNHEY and CDR2 SVGAGI come from the germline V gene.

V usage is TRBV6-6 and J usage is TRBJ2-7; D remains ambiguous. The CDR3 spans 13 residues. The germline V gene has CDR1 MNHNY and CDR2 SVGAGI (reference sequence). V lost 0 bases and J 2 bases, leaving 5 bases between the germline ends. The CDR3 spells CASSYSNTYEQYF. For the CDR3, the DNA is TGTGCCAGCAGTTACTCAAATACCTACGAGCAGTACTTC.

CDR3 sequence: CASSPGTSGYQETQYF. In DNA, the CDR3 is TGCGCCAGCAGCCCAGGGACTAGCGGTTACCAAGAGACCCAGTACTTC. V usage is TRBV5-1 and J usage is TRBJ2-5; TRBD2 agrees at 11 bases. From germline, CDR1 is SGHRS and CDR2 YFSETQ. The CDR3 covers 16 residues. V was clipped by 4 bases and J by 0 bases; unmatched bases: 5.

Comments on this clone: The sample has other DNA sequences that encode this CDR3 too. CDR3 bases: TGTGCCAGCAGCTTAGGGGTAGGGTCCGAGCAGTACTTC. Translated, it gives CASSLGVGSEQYF. V is TRBV7-6 and J is TRBJ2-7; no firm D call. CDR1 is SGHVS, CDR2 FNYEAQ, per germline. The CDR3 loop spans 13 amino acids. Trimming took 1 base from V and 6 from J, leaving 10 bases between them.

This clone has a handful of counts. The CDR3 region is CASSPRAVSNQPQHF. The CDR3 nucleotides are TGTGCCAGCAGCCCCCGGGCGGTTAGCAATCAGCCCCAGCATTTT. The V gene is TRBV11-2, the J gene TRBJ1-5; D gene ambiguous. The V and J ends lost 5 bases and 0 bases respectively, with 11 bases between them. CDR1 and CDR2 (germline): SGHAT, FQNNGV. This CDR3 comprises 15 residues. Together with reference TRBV11-2 and TRBJ1-5, the CDR3 gives the full variable domain: EAGVAQSPRYKIIEKRQSVAFWCNPISGHATLYWYQQILGQGPKLLIQFQNNGVVDDSQLPKDRFSAERLKGVDSTLKIQPAKLEDSAVYLCASSPRAVSNQPQHFGDGTRLSIL.

The chain carries TRBV6-6 and TRBJ2-1; D not resolved. Germline values: CDR1 MNHNY, CDR2 SVGAGI (reference sequence). V lost 2 bases and J lost 8, with 13 bases in between. There are 14 residues in the CDR3. CDR3 region: CASSYAARWDEQFF. As DNA, the CDR3 is TGTGCCAGCAGTTACGCGGCCCGCTGGGATGAGCAGTTCTTC.

The chain joins TRBV5-6 to TRBJ1-1; maybe TRBD1 (5 bases). CDR1 is SGHDT, CDR2 YYEEEE, per germline. V lost 4 bases and J lost 9, with 16 bases in between. This CDR3 region has 13 residues. The CDR3 DNA reads TGTGCCAGCAGCCTTTCAGGGACTACTAAAGCTTTCTTT. Amino acid sequence: CASSLSGTTKAFF.

The chain combines TRBV11-2 with TRBJ2-7; the D gene is possibly TRBD1 (5 bases). The V end lost 1 base, the J end lost 0 bases, and 16 bases lay between the germline ends. The CDR3 covers 17 residues. From germline, CDR1 is SGHAT and CDR2 FQNNGV. The CDR3 sequence: CASSLVGARESSYEQYF. The DNA for the CDR3 is TGTGCCAGCAGCTTAGTTGGGGCCAGGGAAAGCTCCTACGAGCAGTACTTC.

V is TRBV7-9 and J is TRBJ1-5; D remains unclear. The ends were cut back, 1 base at V and 3 bases at J, with 10 bases in the middle. Germline CDR1 SEHNR, CDR2 FQNEAQ (reference sequence). The CDR3 length is 15 residues. Here the CDR3 reads CASSLGPGNNQPQHF. DNA for the CDR3: TGTGCCAGCAGCTTAGGGCCGGGAAACAATCAGCCCCAGCATTTT.

In its sample, this clone was seen once. The chain recombines TRBV7-2 with TRBJ2-5; 10 bases agree with TRBD2. Germline V lookup: CDR1 SGHTA, CDR2 FQGNSA. The CDR3 is made up of 14 amino acids. Trimming took 5 bases from V and 5 from J; bases not matched to a gene: 5. CDR3 in amino acids: CASSQAGGQETQYF. The CDR3 DNA follows: TGTGCCAGCAGCCAAGCGGGGGGGCAGGAGACCCAGTACTTC. The whole variable domain, remainder taken from reference TRBV7-2 and TRBJ2-5, is GAGVSQSPSNKVTEKGKDVELRCDPISGHTALYWYRQSLGQGLEFLIYFQGNSAPDKSGLPSDRFSAERTGGSVSTLTIQRTQQEDSAVYLCASSQAGGQETQYFGPGTRLLVL.

This clone was seen just once. The V call is TRBV4-1, the J call TRBJ2-1, with 8 bases aligning to TRBD1. V was clipped by 3 bases and J by 1 base; unmatched bases: 5. Germline assignment: CDR1 MGHRA and CDR2 YSYEKL. The CDR3 covers 16 residues. The CDR3: CASSQIQGASYNEQFF. Written as DNA, the CDR3 is TGCGCCAGCAGCCAGATCCAGGGGGCATCCTACAATGAGCAGTTCTTC.

The chain joins TRBV11-2 to TRBJ2-5, with a possible D match to TRBD2 (6 bases). CDR1 is SGHAT and CDR2 is FQNNGV in the germline V gene. The CDR3 runs to 15 residues. V was trimmed by 5 bases and J by 5 bases, leaving 18 bases between them. The CDR3 reads CASSTILEAGETQYF. DNA for the CDR3: TGTGCCAGCAGCACAATACTAGAGGCGGGGGAGACCCAGTACTTC.

The J gene is TRBJ2-6, the V gene TRBV4-1; the D gene could be TRBD1 or TRBD2 (5 bases each). Per the germline V gene, CDR1 is MGHRA and CDR2 is YSYEKL. The CDR3 length is 18 residues. V gave up 0 bases and J gave up 4 bases, with 16 bases separating them. For the CDR3, the DNA is TGCGCCAGCAGCCAAGAGGAGGCCAGGGCGGCCGGGGCCAACGTCCTGACTTTC. Its protein product is CASSQEEARAAGANVLTF.

CDR3 residues: CASRGFSPPGDEQFF. The CDR3 region has the DNA TGTGCCAGCAGGGGGTTTTCACCACCGGGGGATGAGCAGTTCTTC. The chain carries TRBV6-1 and TRBJ2-1, with TRBD2 as a possible D gene (6 bases). Germline V gene sequence: CDR1 MNHNS, CDR2 SASEGT. Trimming pared 6 bases from V and 8 bases from J, leaving 20 bases between. This CDR3 is 15 amino acids long.

V gene TRBV7-2 combines with J gene TRBJ1-6; D perhaps matches TRBD1 (5 bases). The CDR3 is 16 amino acids. Trimming took off 4 bases at V and 4 bases at J, with 14 bases between the two ends. Germline-derived CDR1 and CDR2 are SGHTA and FQGNSA. In nucleotides, the CDR3 is TGTGCCAGCAGCTCCAGGGATTCTTATTATAATTCACCCCTCCACTTT. Translating it yields CASSSRDSYYNSPLHF.

This sequence joins TRBV30 and TRBJ1-2, with D possibly TRBD1 on 5 matching bases. V was pared by 2 bases and J by 4 bases, with 14 bases between. From germline, CDR1 is GTSNPN and CDR2 SVGIG (reference sequence). CDR3 length equals 14 residues. The CDR3 loop is CAWSPRGPGYGYTF. As DNA, the CDR3 is TGTGCCTGGAGTCCTCGGGGACCAGGCTATGGCTACACCTTC.

The chain employs TRBV4-1 and TRBJ1-5; D is unresolved. From germline, CDR1 is MGHRA and CDR2 YSYEKL. The CDR3 is made up of 13 amino acids. V lost 3 bases and J 5 bases, leaving 8 bases between the germline ends. CDR3 nucleotide sequence: TGCGCCAGCAGCCAGTCGAGGGATCAGCCCCAGCATTTT. Translation gives CASSQSRDQPQHF.